These T cell receptor beta chains were read from a single sample in a study of T cell responses to AZD1222 COVID-19 vaccine. Clones were read by immunoSEQ multiplex PCR, and TCRdb kept only the in-frame ones, dropping some. The repertoire holds some 55,000 clones, with roughly 90% as singletons. The sample consisted of peripheral blood, taken on day 0 of AZD1222 vaccination. All receptors come from an adult in good health. The CDR3 runs from the conserved cysteine through the conserved F or W. Each record gives: D gene, clone size, J gene, V gene, CDR3 DNA, CDR3 protein. D genes are given only for firm matches. Some rows mark clone size as missing; the rest say once, few, many or name a class of expanded clone.

D: -
size: -
J: TRBJ2-7
V: TRBV5-1
DNA: TGCGCCAGCAGCTTAACAGACTCACTAACCTACGAGCAGTACTTC
CDR3: CASSLTDSLTYEQYF

D: TRBD2
size: -
J: TRBJ2-7
V: TRBV6-5
DNA: TGTGCCAGCAGTTCCCCCCGCCGGACTAGCGGGAGGTGGTTCTTC
CDR3: CASSSPRRTSGRWFF

D: TRBD1
size: -
J: TRBJ1-5
V: TRBV6-2/TRBV6-3
DNA: TGTGCCAGCAGCCGCGGGACAGCTAATCAGCCCCAGCATTTT
CDR3: CASSRGTANQPQHF

D: -
size: once
J: TRBJ2-3
V: TRBV25-1
DNA: TGTGCCAGCAGTGAATGGACAGACACAGATACGCAGTATTTT
CDR3: CASSEWTDTDTQYF

D: -
size: -
J: TRBJ2-7
V: TRBV27
DNA: TGTGCCAGCAGTTTAAAGACAGCAGCCTACGAGCAGTACTTC
CDR3: CASSLKTAAYEQYF

D: TRBD1
size: -
J: TRBJ2-1
V: TRBV12-5
DNA: TGTGCTAGTGGTTTGGGGACAGGGGCCTCGAGCTCCTACAATGAGCAGTTCTTC
CDR3: CASGLGTGASSSYNEQFF

D: TRBD1
size: -
J: TRBJ2-7
V: TRBV6-1
DNA: TGTGCCAGCAGTGAAGCGAGGGGGACAGGGGGCTACGAGCAGTACTTC
CDR3: CASSEARGTGGYEQYF

D: -
size: once
J: TRBJ1-1
V: TRBV11-2
DNA: TGTGCCAGCAGCCCCCTGAGGGGTCTCACTGAAGCTTTCTTT
CDR3: CASSPLRGLTEAFF

D: -
size: -
J: TRBJ1-4
V: TRBV7-9
DNA: TGTGCCAGCAGCTTCTATACAGGCTCCGAAAAACTGTTTTTT
CDR3: CASSFYTGSEKLFF

D: -
size: few
J: TRBJ2-7
V: TRBV27
DNA: TGTGCCAGCAGTCCGAACTCCCAGGGCTACGAGCAGTACTTC
CDR3: CASSPNSQGYEQYF

D: -
size: -
J: TRBJ2-2
V: TRBV7-9
DNA: TGTGCCAGCAGCTTAGTGAGGCAGGGAACCCTCACCGGGGAGCTGTTTTTT
CDR3: CASSLVRQGTLTGELFF